This T cell receptor (beta chain) was recovered during a study of shared clonotypes between healthy human individuals. Study-level results: Clonotypes that were shared across a handful of donors made up 4% to 6% of naive CD4 clonotypes.

CDR3 length equals 13 residues. Germline CDR1 is SNHLY and CDR2 is FYNNEI. Trimming shortened V by 5 bases and J by 1 base, and 8 bases separated the two germline ends. As regards this clone: As yet, its antigen is unknown. This same CDR3 is encoded by further DNA sequences in the sample.

Approximately 220 ng DNA, 30,000 to 35,000 T cell genomes, went into each sorted-subset replicate PCR. In the original workflow: ImmunoSEQ sequences covered only the junction and lacked quality scores; filtering therefore differed. Produced via immunoSEQ multiplex PCR; TCRdb's table is partial and in-frame only. For V, J and clone size, that table is used; D and trimming come from the DNA. The table has about 2.5 million clones, around 93% seen once. Naive CD45RA+ and memory CD45RA-negative subsets were split from CD4+ cells. This chain links TRBV2 with TRBJ1-1; D possibly corresponds to TRBD1 (5 bases). This receptor was identified in a man aged 18-30 years in good health. Some clones in this sample may be carry-over from other donors' samples. The sequencing input was naive CD4+ T cells from PBMCs. As to subset: CD45RA+ positively selected. CDR3 sequence (DNA): TGTGCCAGCAGTAGGGACGGGAACACTGAAGCTTTCTTT. This encodes CASSRDGNTEAFF.